This TCR beta chain was captured in a study of shared clonotypes between healthy human individuals. In the study overall: CD8 memory received one plate per donor, CD8 naive two, CD4 memory three and CD4 naive three.

The study's findings and limits: Exclusively blood specimens were collected; tissue repertoires likely differ.

Genomic DNA belonging to each subset was distributed in equal measure over several immunoSEQ plates. For sorted subsets, about 190 ng DNA per replicate equaled approximately 30,000 T cell genomes. Clones were sequenced by immunoSEQ multiplex PCR, and TCRdb holds only the in-frame ones, with some missing. The sample holds some 2.1 million clones, just under 95% seen once. Trimming pared 4 bases from V and 8 bases from J, leaving 11 bases between. The germline V gene has CDR1 SQVTM and CDR2 ANQGSEA. This CDR3 spans 11 amino acids. This clone was detected only a few times. What it recognizes is unknown. The same CDR3 arises from other DNA sequences in this sample as well. In the naive CD8 group, cells lacked CD45RO and were positively selected for CCR7, so terminally differentiated effector memory CD45RA+ cells were left out.

The chain has TRBV29-1 and TRBJ1-1; D not certain. Sequenced input: naive CD8+ T cells from PBMCs. This receptor was identified in a man between 18 and 29 years old in good health. Some clones in this sample may be carry-over from other donors' samples. The CDR3 nucleotides are TGCAGCGTTGTCCGAGGCCCAGAAGCTTTCTTT. It is translated as CSVVRGPEAFF.